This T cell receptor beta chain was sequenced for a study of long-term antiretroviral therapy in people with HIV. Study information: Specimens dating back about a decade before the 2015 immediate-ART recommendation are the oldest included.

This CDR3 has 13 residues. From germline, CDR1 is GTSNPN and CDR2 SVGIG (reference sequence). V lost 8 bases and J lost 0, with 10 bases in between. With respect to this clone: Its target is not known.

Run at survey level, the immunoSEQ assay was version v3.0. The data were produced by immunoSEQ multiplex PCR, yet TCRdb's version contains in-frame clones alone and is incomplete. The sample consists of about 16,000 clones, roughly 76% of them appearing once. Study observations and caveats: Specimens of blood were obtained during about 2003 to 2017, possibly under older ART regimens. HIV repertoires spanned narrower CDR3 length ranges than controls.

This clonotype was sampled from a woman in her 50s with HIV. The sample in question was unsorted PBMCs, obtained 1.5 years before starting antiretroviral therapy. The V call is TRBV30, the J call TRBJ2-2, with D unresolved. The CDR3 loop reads CAHKTTNTGELFF. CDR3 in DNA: TGTGCCCATAAGACAACGAACACCGGGGAGCTGTTTTTT.